This entry is about one T cell receptor (beta chain). This specimen comes from a study of T cell changes during pregnancy in multiple sclerosis. Trimming stripped 5 bases from V and 4 bases from J, with 14 bases between. The CDR3 covers 14 residues. Per the germline V gene, CDR1 is MNHEY and CDR2 is SMNVEV (reference sequence). Method: immunoSEQ multiplex PCR; TCRdb's copy keeps in-frame clones and lacks some. Seen here are 55,000 to 85,000 clones, about nine tenths observed once, and the top ten hold 1.5%. The TCR was taken from a female donor with multiple sclerosis, enrolled in a pregnancy study. Sequenced material: peripheral blood, taken in the third trimester of pregnancy. This sequence joins TRBV27 and TRBJ1-2, with TRBD1 as a possible D gene (6 bases). CDR3 amino acids: CASSRATGAYGYTF. CDR3 nucleotides: TGTGCCAGCAGTCGAGCGACAGGCGCCTATGGCTACACCTTC.